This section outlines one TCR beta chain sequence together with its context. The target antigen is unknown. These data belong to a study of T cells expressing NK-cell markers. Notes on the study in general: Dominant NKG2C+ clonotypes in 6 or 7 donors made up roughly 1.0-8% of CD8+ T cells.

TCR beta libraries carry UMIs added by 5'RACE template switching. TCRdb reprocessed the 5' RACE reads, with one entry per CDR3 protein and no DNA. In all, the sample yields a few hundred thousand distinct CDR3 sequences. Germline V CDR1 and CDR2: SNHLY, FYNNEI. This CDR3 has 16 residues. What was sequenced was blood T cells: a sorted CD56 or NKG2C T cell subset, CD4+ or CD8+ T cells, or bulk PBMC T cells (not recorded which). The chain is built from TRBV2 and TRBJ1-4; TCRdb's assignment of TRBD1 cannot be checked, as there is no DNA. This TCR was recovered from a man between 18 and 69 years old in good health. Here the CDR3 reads CASRINPGGAGGKLFF.